This T cell receptor beta chain is from a study of neurological immune-mediated disorders (dated by TCRdb to between 2019 and 2020). Notes on the research overall: Peripheral blood TCR-beta repertoires from patients with HTLV-I-associated myelopathy (HAM/TSP), patients with multiple sclerosis, and healthy controls were compared in the study using UMI-based sequencing. The roughly 110 TCR-beta libraries covered PBMC samples along with longitudinal samples, technical triplicates, and paired sorted CD4+ and CD8+ T-cell subsets. The cohort comprised 68 subjects: 14 HAM/TSP patients, 34 multiple sclerosis patients and around 20 healthy controls. The research as a whole found: Expanded clones from different subjects shared no identical CDR3 amino acid sequences, which suggests that TCR-beta repertoires were private in all groups. The highest TCR clonal expansion was observed in HAM/TSP patients, whereas the lowest was observed in MS patients, even when compared with healthy controls.

There are 16 amino acids in the CDR3, from cysteine to phenylalanine inclusive. Kept here is only the CDR3 DNA, which spans 48 bases and is read in frame from base 1. The germline V gene (reference sequence) sets CDR1 to DFQATT and CDR2 to SNEGSKA. V is clipped by 4 bases and J by 5 bases, and the sequence between their germline boundaries is 23 bases long. Blood bank volunteers in Maryland, USA served as the healthy controls. Sorted-subset TCR libraries were prepared from some 940,000 sorted CD4+ or CD8+ T cells. PBMCs were separated from peripheral blood using Ficoll-Hypaque density gradient centrifugation and then cryopreserved in liquid nitrogen. The study also sequenced paired sorted CD4+ and CD8+ subsets from healthy controls, HAM/TSP patients and MS patients. cDNA was synthesized by template-switch 5'RACE using a primer with a 10-nucleotide random unique molecular identifier that tagged each TCR transcript. Over 170 million TCR-beta sequences, covering 15-18 subjects, were produced in each sequencing run. The RNeasy kit was used to extract total RNA. TCR-beta VDJ regions were amplified with primers for the TCR constant region and the 5'RACE anchor, using the KAPA Real-time Library Amplification kit. Sample indexes and Illumina adaptors were added in a first PCR, and a second PCR then increased library yield. After Ampure bead purification, the TCR product of roughly 650 bp was size-selected on a 2% E-gel SizeSelection system. Before pooling, library quality was checked on a Bioanalyzer, concentration was measured with Qubit, and libraries were quantified with the Kapa Library Quantification kit. An Illumina HiSeq 2500 was used to sequence the libraries paired-end at 2 x 150 bp. To increase sequence diversity, roughly 23-30% phiX was spiked into each library pool. Concerning the study's data processing: The quality-filtered reads were processed with the UMI-based MiGEC pipeline, whose error correction step removed more than 80% of the raw TCR sequences. IMGT germline references were used for aligning VDJ genes, and each clonotype was defined as a unique CDR3 amino acid sequence together with its V-J genes. VDJtools evaluated clonal expansion, Shannon diversity and CDR3 relatedness (CalcPairwiseDistances, ClusterSamples); CLCbio workbench built phylogenetic trees. Using coefficient-of-variation modelling across technical triplicates, the study counted a clone as expanded if it had at least 8 unique UMIs. TCRdb's own reprocessing of the public reads used fastp at Q25 and MiXCR and kept productive beta chains. Rows are unified per CDR3 protein, each entry keeping the most common DNA and genes. TCRdb, not the authors, supplied the V and J calls. The sample records about 38,000 distinct CDR3 sequences, roughly 4.8% of which are singletons. The leading ten clones occupy about 10% of the sample.

Many counts were recorded for this clonotype. The antigen it binds to is not known. Qualities for individual bases were not recorded, and no much larger clone is one base off. This clonotype was sampled from a man younger than 35 in good health. The chain links TRBV20-1 with TRBJ1-2; TRBD1 might be the D gene, on 6 matching bases. The sample consisted of CD4+ T cells from blood. The nucleotide sequence reads TGCAGTGCTACGGGGGGCCACAGGGCCGGGAATTATGGCTACACCTTC. It is translated as CSATGGHRAGNYGYTF.